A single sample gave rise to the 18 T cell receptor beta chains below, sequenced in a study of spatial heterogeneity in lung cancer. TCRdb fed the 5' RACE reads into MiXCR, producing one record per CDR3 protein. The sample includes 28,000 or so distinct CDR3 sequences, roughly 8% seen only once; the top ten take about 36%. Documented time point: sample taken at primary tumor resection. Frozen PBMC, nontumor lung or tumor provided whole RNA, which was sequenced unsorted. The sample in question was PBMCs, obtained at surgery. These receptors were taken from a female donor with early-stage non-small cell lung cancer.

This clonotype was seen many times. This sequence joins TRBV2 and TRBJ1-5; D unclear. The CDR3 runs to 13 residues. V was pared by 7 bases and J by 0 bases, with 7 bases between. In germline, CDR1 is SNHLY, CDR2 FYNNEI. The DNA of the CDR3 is TGTGCCAGCAAGATATATAGCAATCAGCCCCAGCATTTT. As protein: CASKIYSNQPQHF.

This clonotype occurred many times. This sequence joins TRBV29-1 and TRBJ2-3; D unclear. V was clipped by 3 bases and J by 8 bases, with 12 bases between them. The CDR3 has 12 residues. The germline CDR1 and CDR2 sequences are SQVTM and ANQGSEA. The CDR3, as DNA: TGCAGCGTTGATGGTACCCTTGGTACGCAGTATTTT. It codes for CSVDGTLGTQYF.

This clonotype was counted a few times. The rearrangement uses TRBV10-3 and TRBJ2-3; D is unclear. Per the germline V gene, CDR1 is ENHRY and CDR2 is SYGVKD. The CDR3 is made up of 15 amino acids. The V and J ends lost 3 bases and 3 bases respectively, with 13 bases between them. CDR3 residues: CAISDNTLSTDTQYF. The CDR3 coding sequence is TGTGCCATCAGTGACAACACCCTCAGTACAGATACGCAGTATTTT.

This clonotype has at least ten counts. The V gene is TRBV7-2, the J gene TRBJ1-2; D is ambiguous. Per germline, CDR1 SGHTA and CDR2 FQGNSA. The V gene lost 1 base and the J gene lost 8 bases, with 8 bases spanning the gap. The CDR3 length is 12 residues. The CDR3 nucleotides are TGTGCCAGCAGCTTAGGGCCCGGCGGCTACACCTTC. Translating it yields CASSLGPGGYTF.

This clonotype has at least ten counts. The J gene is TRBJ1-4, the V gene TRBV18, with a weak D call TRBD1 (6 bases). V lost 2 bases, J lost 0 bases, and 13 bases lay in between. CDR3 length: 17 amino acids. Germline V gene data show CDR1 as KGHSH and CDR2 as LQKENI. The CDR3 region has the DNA TGTGCCAGCTCACCAAATCAGGACAGACCAACTAATGAAAAACTGTTTTTT. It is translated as CASSPNQDRPTNEKLFF.

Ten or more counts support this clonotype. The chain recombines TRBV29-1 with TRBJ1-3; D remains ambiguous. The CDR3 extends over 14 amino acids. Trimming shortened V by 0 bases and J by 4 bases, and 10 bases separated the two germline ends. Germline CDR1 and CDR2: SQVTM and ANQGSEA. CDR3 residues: CSVEDPAYGNTIYF. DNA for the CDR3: TGCAGCGTTGAAGATCCGGCATACGGAAACACCATATATTTT.

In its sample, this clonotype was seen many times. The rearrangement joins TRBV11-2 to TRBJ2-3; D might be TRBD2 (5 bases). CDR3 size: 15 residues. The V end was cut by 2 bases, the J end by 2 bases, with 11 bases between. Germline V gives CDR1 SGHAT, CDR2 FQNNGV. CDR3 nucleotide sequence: TGTGCCAGCAGCTTACGGCCGGGGTTCACAGATACGCAGTATTTT. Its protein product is CASSLRPGFTDTQYF.

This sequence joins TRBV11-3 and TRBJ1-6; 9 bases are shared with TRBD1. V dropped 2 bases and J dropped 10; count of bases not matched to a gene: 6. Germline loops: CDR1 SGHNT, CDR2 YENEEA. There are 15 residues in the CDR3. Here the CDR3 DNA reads TGTGCCAGCAGCTTATACAACAGGGGGCAGTCACCCCTCCACTTT. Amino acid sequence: CASSLYNRGQSPLHF.

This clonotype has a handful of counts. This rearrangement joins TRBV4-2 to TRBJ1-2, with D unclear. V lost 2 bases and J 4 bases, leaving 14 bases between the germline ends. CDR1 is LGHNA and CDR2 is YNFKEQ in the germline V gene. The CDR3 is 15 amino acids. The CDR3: CASSQNIERTYGYTF. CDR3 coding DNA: TGTGCCAGCAGCCAAAACATCGAGAGAACCTATGGCTACACCTTC.

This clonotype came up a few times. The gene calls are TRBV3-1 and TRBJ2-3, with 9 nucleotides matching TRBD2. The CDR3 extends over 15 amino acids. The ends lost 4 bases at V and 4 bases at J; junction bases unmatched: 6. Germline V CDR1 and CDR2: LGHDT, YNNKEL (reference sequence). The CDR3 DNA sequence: TGTGCCAGCAGCCCCGGCGGGAGGGCCCCAGATACGCAGTATTTT. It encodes CASSPGGRAPDTQYF.

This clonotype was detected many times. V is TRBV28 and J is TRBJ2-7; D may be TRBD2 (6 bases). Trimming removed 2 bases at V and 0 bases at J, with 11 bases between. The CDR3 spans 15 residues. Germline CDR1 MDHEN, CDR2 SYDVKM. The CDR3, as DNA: TGTGCCAGCAGTTTAATCGCAGCGGGCTCCTACGAGCAGTACTTC. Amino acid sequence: CASSLIAAGSYEQYF.

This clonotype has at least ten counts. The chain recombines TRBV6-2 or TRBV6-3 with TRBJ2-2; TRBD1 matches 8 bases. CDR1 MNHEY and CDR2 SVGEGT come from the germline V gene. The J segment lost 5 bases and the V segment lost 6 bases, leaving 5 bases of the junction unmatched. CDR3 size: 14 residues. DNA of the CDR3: TGTGCCAGCAGAAGGACAGGGCGGACCGGGGAGCTGTTTTTT. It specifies CASRRTGRTGELFF.

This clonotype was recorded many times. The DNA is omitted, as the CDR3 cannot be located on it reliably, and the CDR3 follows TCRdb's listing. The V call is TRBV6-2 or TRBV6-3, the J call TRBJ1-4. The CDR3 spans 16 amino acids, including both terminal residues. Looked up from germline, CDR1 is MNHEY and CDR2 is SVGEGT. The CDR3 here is CASSSSSSQANEKLFF.

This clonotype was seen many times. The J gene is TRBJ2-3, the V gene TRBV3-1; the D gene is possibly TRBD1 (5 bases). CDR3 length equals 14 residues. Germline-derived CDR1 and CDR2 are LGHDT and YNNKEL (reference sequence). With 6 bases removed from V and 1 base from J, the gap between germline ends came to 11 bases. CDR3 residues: CASSQGGGTDTQYF. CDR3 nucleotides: TGTGCCAGCAGTCAGGGCGGCGGCACAGATACGCAGTATTTT.

CDR3 DNA sequence: TGTGCCAGCAGCCCTATCGGGATAACAAACATTCAGTACTTC. It yields the protein CASSPIGITNIQYF. This sequence joins TRBV14 and TRBJ2-4; D might be TRBD2 (5 bases). This CDR3 contains 14 residues. V was clipped by 4 bases and J by 6 bases, with 13 bases between them. Germline V gene data show CDR1 as SGHDN and CDR2 as FVKESK.

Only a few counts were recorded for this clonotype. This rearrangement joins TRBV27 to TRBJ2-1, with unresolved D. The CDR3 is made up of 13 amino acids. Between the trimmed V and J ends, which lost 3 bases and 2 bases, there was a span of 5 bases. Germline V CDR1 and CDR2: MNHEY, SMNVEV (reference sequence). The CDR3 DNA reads TGTGCCAGCAGTTTCAGGCCCTACAATGAGCAGTTCTTC. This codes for CASSFRPYNEQFF.

The CDR3: CASSASGGSTDTQYF. The CDR3, as DNA: TGTGCCAGCAGCGCGAGCGGGGGGAGCACAGATACGCAGTATTTT. V and J are TRBV9 and TRBJ2-3, with 9 bases matching TRBD2. Trimming took 3 bases from V and 0 from J; bases not matched to a gene: 2. The germline V gene has CDR1 SGDLS and CDR2 YYNGEE. This CDR3 spans 15 amino acids. Variable domain in full (rest from reference TRBV9 and TRBJ2-3): DSGVTQTPKHLITATGQRVTLRCSPRSGDLSVYWYQQSLDQGLQFLIQYYNGEERAKGNILERFSAQQFPDLHSELNLSSLELGDSALYFCASSASGGSTDTQYFGPGTRLTVL.

CDR3 region: CASSLKSGLTPNEQFF. CDR3 nucleotides: TGTGCCAGCAGTCTAAAGTCTGGACTCACCCCCAATGAGCAGTTCTTC. This chain joins TRBV12-3 or TRBV12-4 and TRBJ2-1; tentatively, D is TRBD2 (5 bases). The CDR3 is made up of 16 amino acids. V was trimmed by 5 bases and J by 6 bases, leaving 20 bases between them.